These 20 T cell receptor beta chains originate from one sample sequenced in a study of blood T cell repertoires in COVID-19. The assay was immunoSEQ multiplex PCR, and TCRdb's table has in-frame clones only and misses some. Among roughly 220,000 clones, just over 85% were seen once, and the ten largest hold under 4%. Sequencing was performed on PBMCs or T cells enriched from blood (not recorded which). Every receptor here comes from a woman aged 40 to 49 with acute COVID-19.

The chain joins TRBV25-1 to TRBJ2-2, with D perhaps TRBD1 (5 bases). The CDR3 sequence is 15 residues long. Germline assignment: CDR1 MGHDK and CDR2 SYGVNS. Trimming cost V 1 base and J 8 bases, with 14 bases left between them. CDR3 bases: TGTGCCAGCAGTGAATTCAGGCAGGGTCTAGGGGAGCTGTTTTTT. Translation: CASSEFRQGLGELFF.

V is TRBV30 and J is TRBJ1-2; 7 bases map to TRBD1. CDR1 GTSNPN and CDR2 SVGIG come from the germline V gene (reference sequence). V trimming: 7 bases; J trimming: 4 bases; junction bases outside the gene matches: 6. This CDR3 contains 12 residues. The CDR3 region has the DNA TGTGCCTCCGAAGGGACAGCCTATGGCTACACCTTC. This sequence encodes CASEGTAYGYTF.

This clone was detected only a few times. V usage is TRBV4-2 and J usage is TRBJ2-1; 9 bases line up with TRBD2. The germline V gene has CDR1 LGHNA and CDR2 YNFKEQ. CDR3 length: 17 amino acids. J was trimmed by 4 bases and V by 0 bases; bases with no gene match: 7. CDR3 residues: CASSQEDRLAGYNEQFF. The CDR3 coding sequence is TGTGCCAGCAGCCAAGAAGACAGGCTAGCGGGATACAATGAGCAGTTCTTC.

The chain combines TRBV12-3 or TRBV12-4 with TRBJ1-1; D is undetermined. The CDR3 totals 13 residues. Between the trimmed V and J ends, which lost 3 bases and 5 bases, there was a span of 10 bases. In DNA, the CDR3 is TGTGCCAGCAGTTTGACTAGTAATACTGAAGCTTTCTTT. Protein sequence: CASSLTSNTEAFF.

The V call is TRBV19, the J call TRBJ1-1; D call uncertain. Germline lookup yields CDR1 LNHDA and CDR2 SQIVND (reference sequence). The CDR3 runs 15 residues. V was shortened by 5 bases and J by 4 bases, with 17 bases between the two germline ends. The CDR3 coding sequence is TGTGCCAGTAGTCCTCGCCTGGCGGGGAGCACTGAAGCTTTCTTT. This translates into CASSPRLAGSTEAFF.

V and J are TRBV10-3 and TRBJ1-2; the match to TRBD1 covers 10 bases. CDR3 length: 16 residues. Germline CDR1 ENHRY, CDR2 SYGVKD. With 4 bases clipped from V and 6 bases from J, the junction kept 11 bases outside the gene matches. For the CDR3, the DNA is TGTGCCATCAGTGGCGGACAGGGGGTAGGAAGCAATGGCTACACCTTC. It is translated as CAISGGQGVGSNGYTF.

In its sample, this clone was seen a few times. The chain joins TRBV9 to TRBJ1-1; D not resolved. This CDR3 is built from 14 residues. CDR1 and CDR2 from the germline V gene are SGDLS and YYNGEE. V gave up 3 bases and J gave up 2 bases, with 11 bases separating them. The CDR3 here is CASSAGDGNTEAFF. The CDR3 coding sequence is TGTGCCAGCAGCGCCGGAGACGGCAACACTGAAGCTTTCTTT.

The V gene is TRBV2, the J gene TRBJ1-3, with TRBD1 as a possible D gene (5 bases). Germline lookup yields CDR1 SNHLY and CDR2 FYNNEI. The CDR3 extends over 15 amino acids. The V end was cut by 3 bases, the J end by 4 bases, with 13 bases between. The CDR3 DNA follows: TGTGCCAGCAGTGAGGGATTGCGGACAGGAAACACCATATATTTT. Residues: CASSEGLRTGNTIYF.

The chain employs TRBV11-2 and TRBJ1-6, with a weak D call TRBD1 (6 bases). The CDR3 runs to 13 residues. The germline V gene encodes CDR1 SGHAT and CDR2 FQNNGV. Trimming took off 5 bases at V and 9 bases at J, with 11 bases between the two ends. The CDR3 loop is CASSRTEASPLHF. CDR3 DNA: TGTGCCAGCAGCAGGACAGAGGCTTCACCCCTCCACTTT.

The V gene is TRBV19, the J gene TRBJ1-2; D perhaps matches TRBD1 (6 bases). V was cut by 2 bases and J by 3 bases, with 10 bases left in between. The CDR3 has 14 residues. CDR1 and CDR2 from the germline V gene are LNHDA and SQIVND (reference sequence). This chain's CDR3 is CASSIRDTDYGYTF. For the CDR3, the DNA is TGTGCCAGTAGTATAAGGGACACTGACTATGGCTACACCTTC.

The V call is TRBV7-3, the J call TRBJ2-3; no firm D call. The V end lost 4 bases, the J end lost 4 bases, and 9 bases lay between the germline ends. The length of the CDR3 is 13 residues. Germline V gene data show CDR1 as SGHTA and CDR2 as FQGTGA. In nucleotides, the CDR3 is TGTGCCAGCAGCTCCATAGTCGCAGATACGCAGTATTTT. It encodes CASSSIVADTQYF.

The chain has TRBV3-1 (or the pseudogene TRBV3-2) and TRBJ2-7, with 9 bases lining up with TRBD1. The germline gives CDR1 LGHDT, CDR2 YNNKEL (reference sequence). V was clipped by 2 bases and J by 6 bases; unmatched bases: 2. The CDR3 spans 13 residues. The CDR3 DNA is TGTGCCAGCAGCCAACTGACAGGGGGCGAGCAGTACTTC. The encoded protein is CASSQLTGGEQYF.

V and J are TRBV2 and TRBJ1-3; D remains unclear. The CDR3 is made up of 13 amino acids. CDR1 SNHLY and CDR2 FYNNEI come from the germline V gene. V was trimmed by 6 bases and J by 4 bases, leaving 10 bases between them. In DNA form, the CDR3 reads TGTGCCAGCAGCCCAAGCGGGGGAAACACCATATATTTT. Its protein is CASSPSGGNTIYF. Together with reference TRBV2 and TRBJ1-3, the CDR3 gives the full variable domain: EPEVTQTPSHQVTQMGQEVILRCVPISNHLYFYWYRQILGQKVEFLVSFYNNEISEKSEIFDDQFSVERPDGSNFTLKIRSTKLEDSAMYFCASSPSGGNTIYFGEGSWLTVV.

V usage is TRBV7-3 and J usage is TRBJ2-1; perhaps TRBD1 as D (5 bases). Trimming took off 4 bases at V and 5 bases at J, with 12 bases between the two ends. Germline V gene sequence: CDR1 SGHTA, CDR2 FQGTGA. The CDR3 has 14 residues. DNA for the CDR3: TGTGCCAGCAGCTCCAGGGTAGGAAACAATGAGCAGTTCTTC. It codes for CASSSRVGNNEQFF.

CDR3 loop: CASSQDQTGGSYGYTF. The CDR3 nucleotides read TGCGCCAGCAGCCAAGACCAGACAGGGGGGAGCTATGGCTACACCTTC. The rearrangement links TRBV4-1 to TRBJ1-2; TRBD1 matches 9 bases. J lost 4 bases, V lost 0 bases, and 6 bases had no gene match. The CDR3 is made up of 16 amino acids. The V gene's germline CDR1 is MGHRA and CDR2 YSYEKL.

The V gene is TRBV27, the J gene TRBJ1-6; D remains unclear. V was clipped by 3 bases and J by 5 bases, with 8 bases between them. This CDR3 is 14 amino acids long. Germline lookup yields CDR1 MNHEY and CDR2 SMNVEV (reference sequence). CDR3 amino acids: CASSFWRDNSPLHF. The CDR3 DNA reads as TGTGCCAGCAGTTTTTGGAGGGATAATTCACCCCTCCACTTT.

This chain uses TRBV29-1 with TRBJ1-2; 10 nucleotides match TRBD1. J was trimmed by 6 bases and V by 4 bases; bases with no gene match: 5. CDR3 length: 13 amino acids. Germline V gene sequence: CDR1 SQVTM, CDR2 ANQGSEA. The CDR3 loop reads CSVGQGAWNGYTF. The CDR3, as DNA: TGCAGCGTTGGACAGGGGGCATGGAATGGCTACACCTTC.

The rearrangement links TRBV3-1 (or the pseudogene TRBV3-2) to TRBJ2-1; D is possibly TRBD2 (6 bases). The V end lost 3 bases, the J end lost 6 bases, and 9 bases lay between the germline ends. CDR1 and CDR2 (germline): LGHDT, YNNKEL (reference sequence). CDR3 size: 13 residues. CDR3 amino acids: CASSQWRGNEQFF. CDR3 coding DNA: TGTGCCAGCAGCCAGTGGCGGGGCAATGAGCAGTTCTTC.

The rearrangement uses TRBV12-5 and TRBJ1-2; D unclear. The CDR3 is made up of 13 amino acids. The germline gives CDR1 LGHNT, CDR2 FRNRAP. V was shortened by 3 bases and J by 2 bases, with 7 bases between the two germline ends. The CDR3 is CASGLELNYGYTF. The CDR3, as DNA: TGTGCTAGTGGTTTAGAGCTAAACTATGGCTACACCTTC.

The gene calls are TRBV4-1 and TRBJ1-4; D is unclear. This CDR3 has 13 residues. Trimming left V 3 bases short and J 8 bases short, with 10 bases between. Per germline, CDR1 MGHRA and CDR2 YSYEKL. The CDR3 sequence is CASSQRTVEKLFF. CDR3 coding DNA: TGCGCCAGCAGCCAGCGAACAGTGGAAAAACTGTTTTTT.